These 5 T cell receptor beta chains share one sample of origin, sequenced in a study of human T cells and chemical hapten exposure. TCRdb re-analysed the RACE reads in MiXCR, keeping a single row per CDR3 protein. The sample carries some 200,000 distinct CDR3 sequences, about a fifth recorded once. Noted time point: patch test 1, 2 weeks after DPC sensitization. The treatment is: therapeutic diphenylcyclopropenone sensitization with weekly scalp DPC. This sample comprised whole blood, obtained in connection with sensitization to the hapten diphenylcyclopropenone (DPC). These receptor sequences come from a woman aged 45-65 years with alopecia areata. Some clones in this sample may be carry-over from other donors' samples.

The chain carries TRBV5-1 and TRBJ1-6; the D is unclear. Between the trimmed V and J ends, which lost 4 bases and 5 bases, there was a span of 7 bases. The CDR3 consists of 13 residues. Per germline, CDR1 SGHRS and CDR2 YFSETQ. CDR3: CASSPTNNSPLHF. Here the CDR3 DNA reads TGCGCCAGCAGCCCGACAAATAATTCACCCCTCCACTTT.

The rearrangement links TRBV12-3 or TRBV12-4 to TRBJ2-2; D not resolved. The CDR3 totals 21 residues. V was pared by 6 bases and J by 6 bases, with 35 bases between. CDR3 protein: CASSPSPGPPLFTPKSGELFF. The CDR3 bases are TGTGCCAGCAGCCCTTCTCCGGGTCCCCCTCTTTTTACCCCAAAATCCGGGGAGCTGTTTTTT.

This clonotype was observed a handful of times. The chain links TRBV2 to TRBJ2-1, with 9 bases identical to TRBD2. The CDR3 is 13 residues long. Germline V lookup: CDR1 SNHLY, CDR2 FYNNEI. V shed 10 bases, J shed 5 bases, and the junction held 6 bases outside the gene matches. Here the CDR3 DNA reads TGTGCCACGAAAGCGGGAGGCCACAATGAGCAGTTCTTC. Translated, it gives CATKAGGHNEQFF. The whole variable domain, remainder taken from reference TRBV2 and TRBJ2-1, is EPEVTQTPSHQVTQMGQEVILRCVPISNHLYFYWYRQILGQKVEFLVSFYNNEISEKSEIFDDQFSVERPDGSNFTLKIRSTKLEDSAMYFCATKAGGHNEQFFGPGTRLTVL.

This chain connects TRBV18 to TRBJ1-2; D is unclear. This CDR3 is 15 amino acids long. Looked up from germline, CDR1 is KGHSH and CDR2 is LQKENI. V lost 6 bases to trimming and J lost 3 bases, with 17 bases between them. The DNA of the CDR3 is TGTGCCAGCTCTCGCGTGCCGGGAGCGGACTATGGCTACACCTTC. It translates to CASSRVPGADYGYTF.

This clonotype occurred a few times. This chain links TRBV20-1 with TRBJ2-7; tentatively, D is TRBD1 (5 bases). Germline V gene data show CDR1 as DFQATT and CDR2 as SNEGSKA (reference sequence). V dropped 6 bases and J dropped 3 bases, with 15 bases sitting between them. The CDR3 sequence is 13 residues long. The CDR3: CSASVSRDYEQYF. The CDR3 DNA reads as TGCAGTGCCTCGGTATCCAGGGACTACGAGCAGTACTTC.